The 30 T cell receptor beta chains given below trace back to one sample, sequenced in a study of T cells after yellow fever vaccination. TCRdb ran MiXCR on the 5' RACE reads and lists one entry per CDR3 protein. The profile shows around 120,000 distinct CDR3 sequences, about 6.8% of them singletons. This specimen consisted of CD4+ T cells sorted from PBMCs, obtained approximately 47 days after the first yellow fever vaccination. The receptors were gathered from a man younger than 35 who received the YFV17D yellow fever vaccine.

This clonotype showed up many times. V gene TRBV10-3 combines with J gene TRBJ2-7; D is perhaps TRBD2 (6 bases). Germline V gives CDR1 ENHRY, CDR2 SYGVKD. V was clipped by 6 bases and J by 7 bases, with 13 bases between them. The CDR3 has 12 amino acids. The CDR3 here is CAISETGVEQYV. For the CDR3, the DNA is TGTGCCATCAGCGAGACGGGGGTTGAGCAGTACGTC.

In its sample, this clonotype was seen many times. The chain uses TRBV12-3 or TRBV12-4 and TRBJ2-5; no reliable D call. The CDR3 runs to 11 residues. Trimming removed 5 bases from V and 5 bases from J, with 6 bases in between. The CDR3 sequence: CASSRTETQYF. In DNA form, the CDR3 reads TGTGCCAGCAGTAGGACGGAGACCCAGTACTTC.

The table lists this clonotype with many counts. This chain links TRBV5-1 with TRBJ2-1; D is perhaps TRBD1 or TRBD2 (5 bases each). CDR1 is SGHRS and CDR2 is YFSETQ in the germline V gene. Trimming removed 0 bases at V and 7 bases at J, with 8 bases between. The CDR3 is made up of 13 amino acids. Here the CDR3 DNA reads TGCGCCAGCAGCTTGGGAGGGGAGAATGAGCAGTTCTTC. It yields the protein CASSLGGENEQFF. Using reference TRBV5-1 and TRBJ2-1 for the parts outside the CDR3, the full variable domain is KAGVTQTPRYLIKTRGQQVTLSCSPISGHRSVSWYQQTPGQGLQFLFEYFSETQRNKGNFPGRFSGRQFSNSRSEMNVSTLELGDSALYLCASSLGGENEQFFGPGTRLTVL.

This clonotype was observed at least ten times. V is TRBV21-1 and J is TRBJ2-7; the DNA was not compared with TRBD1, the D call given in the table. TRBV21-1 is assigned pseudogene status. The CDR3 totals 14 residues. The CDR3: CASSSGTGVDEQYV. DNA for the CDR3: TGTGCCAGCAGCTCCGGGACAGGGGTTGACGAGCAGTACGTC.

This clonotype was counted at least ten times. This chain joins TRBV28 and TRBJ2-7; D gene unclear. This CDR3 is built from 12 residues. Between the trimmed V and J ends, which lost 6 bases and 3 bases, there was a span of 9 bases. Germline assignment: CDR1 MDHEN and CDR2 SYDVKM. CDR3 in amino acids: CASSADLYEQYV. CDR3 DNA sequence: TGTGCCAGCAGCGCGGATCTCTACGAGCAGTACGTC.

Ten or more counts support this clonotype. The CDR3 spells CASSLAFGLGDQPQHF. The CDR3 coding sequence is TGTGCCAGCAGCTTAGCGTTCGGGCTCGGCGATCAGCCCCAGCATTTT. J is TRBJ1-5 and V is TRBV7-8; D unclear. Germline loops: CDR1 SGHVS, CDR2 FQNEAQ. Between the trimmed V and J ends, which lost 0 bases and 5 bases, there was a span of 14 bases. The CDR3 has 16 residues.

V gene TRBV5-4 combines with J gene TRBJ2-3; 7 nucleotides agree with TRBD2. CDR3 size: 15 residues. Losses at the gene ends were 4 bases for V and 4 bases for J; bases not matched to a gene: 9. Germline loops: CDR1 SGHNT, CDR2 YYREEE (reference sequence). CDR3 in amino acids: CASSPPGGSADTQYF. The CDR3 nucleotides read TGTGCCAGCAGCCCCCCCGGGGGGTCGGCAGATACGCAGTATTTT.

Many counts were recorded for this clonotype. J is TRBJ1-6 and V is TRBV7-9; no firm D call. This CDR3 is 13 amino acids long. Germline V CDR1 and CDR2: SEHNR, FQNEAQ (reference sequence). The ends were cut back, 1 base at V and 9 bases at J, with 7 bases in the middle. CDR3 bases: TGTGCCAGCAGCTTAGAATCTTCTTCACCCCTCCACTTT. Translating it yields CASSLESSSPLHF.

This clonotype came up a few times. Germline is not matched at one junction end, which may reflect a read error. The chain recombines TRBV12-3 or TRBV12-4 with TRBJ2-2, with TRBD1 matching 9 bases. The CDR3 length is 19 residues. The CDR3 protein is CACSSTVFLQGAWTGELFF. Written as DNA, the CDR3 is TGTGCCTGCAGTTCCACCGTTTTTTTACAGGGGGCTTGGACCGGGGAGCTGTTTTTT.

In this sample, this clonotype turned up many times. The rearrangement links TRBV7-2 to TRBJ2-6; weak D call: TRBD2 (5 bases). Trimming pared 2 bases from V and 2 bases from J, leaving 13 bases between. Germline lookup yields CDR1 SGHTA and CDR2 FQGNSA. The CDR3 runs to 17 residues. CDR3 in DNA: TGTGCCAGCAGCTTACGGGGTAGAGCTACTGGGGCCAACGTCCTGACTTTC. Protein: CASSLRGRATGANVLTF.

This clonotype showed up just a few times. The chain couples TRBV7-8 to TRBJ2-2; 8 bases agree with TRBD1. CDR1 and CDR2 from the germline V gene are SGHVS and FQNEAQ. Trimming removed 5 bases from V and 1 base from J; junction bases left unmatched: 12. The CDR3 spans 18 residues. The CDR3 sequence: CASSTPRGQDGNTGELFF. CDR3 in DNA: TGTGCCAGCAGCACCCCCAGGGGGCAAGACGGGAACACCGGGGAGCTGTTTTTT.

The CDR3 bases are TGTGCCAGCAGTTACTCGTGGGAAAGAACTGAAGCTTTCTTT. It codes for CASSYSWERTEAFF. The V call is TRBV6-2 or TRBV6-3, the J call TRBJ1-1; D remains unclear. The CDR3 contains 14 residues. Per germline, CDR1 MNHEY and CDR2 SVGEGT. V dropped 0 bases and J dropped 5 bases, with 10 bases sitting between them.

This clonotype has a handful of counts. The chain employs TRBV4-3 and TRBJ2-3; TRBD2 is a possible D gene (5 bases). CDR1 LGHNA and CDR2 YSLEER come from the germline V gene. Trimming shortened V by 3 bases and J by 10 bases, and 11 bases separated the two germline ends. CDR3 length: 12 residues. The CDR3 spells CASSHIGVPQYF. DNA for the CDR3: TGCGCCAGCAGCCATATCGGGGTGCCGCAGTATTTT.

This clonotype was detected many times. The chain recombines TRBV3-2 with TRBJ1-5; the table names TRBD1, a call not compared with the DNA. TRBV3-2 is given as a pseudogene. The CDR3 sequence is 15 residues long. CDR3 bases: TGTGCCAGCAGCCAAGGGGGGGGGGAAACTCAGCCCCAGCATTTT. The encoded protein is CASSQGGGETQPQHF.

This clonotype was observed many times. The rearrangement uses TRBV5-1 and TRBJ1-6; D is possibly TRBD1 (6 bases). Between the trimmed V and J ends, which lost 4 bases and 6 bases, there was a span of 11 bases. The germline gives CDR1 SGHRS, CDR2 YFSETQ. The CDR3 is 14 amino acids. The CDR3: CASSLRQANSPLHF. The CDR3 nucleotides are TGCGCCAGCAGCCTAAGACAGGCTAATTCACCCCTCCACTTT.

V gene TRBV20-1 combines with J gene TRBJ2-3; D might be TRBD2 (7 bases). V shed 1 base and J shed 2 bases, with 13 bases lying between them. Germline-derived CDR1 and CDR2 are DFQATT and SNEGSKA (reference sequence). This CDR3 spans 15 amino acids. The CDR3 loop reads CSARVGGGPTDTQYF. CDR3 in DNA: TGCAGTGCTAGAGTGGGGGGGGGGCCCACAGATACGCAGTATTTT.

At least ten counts were recorded for this clonotype. CDR3 sequence (DNA): TGTGCCAGCAGCCAACAAAATCAGCCCCAGCATTTT. Protein product: CASSQQNQPQHF. The rearrangement links TRBV7-6 to TRBJ1-5; D not resolved. The CDR3 contains 12 residues. CDR1 SGHVS and CDR2 FNYEAQ come from the germline V gene. Trimming pared 5 bases from V and 4 bases from J, leaving 6 bases between.

This clonotype was picked up many times. This chain connects TRBV7-2 to TRBJ2-6; D gene unclear. The CDR3 length is 13 residues. The germline gives CDR1 SGHTA, CDR2 FQGNSA. Trimming shortened V by 6 bases and J by 4 bases, and 7 bases separated the two germline ends. The CDR3 coding sequence is TGTGCCAGCAGATTTCAGGGGGCCAACGTCCTGACTTTC. Its translation is CASRFQGANVLTF. Complete variable domain (other parts from reference TRBV7-2 and TRBJ2-6): GAGVSQSPSNKVTEKGKDVELRCDPISGHTALYWYRQSLGQGLEFLIYFQGNSAPDKSGLPSDRFSAERTGGSVSTLTIQRTQQEDSAVYLCASRFQGANVLTFGAGSRLTVL.

This clonotype was detected ten times or more. CDR3 region: CAIGAGGYYNEQFF. The CDR3 nucleotides are TGTGCCATCGGAGCGGGGGGGTACTACAATGAGCAGTTCTTC. This rearrangement joins TRBV10-3 to TRBJ2-1, with 10 nucleotides matching TRBD2. The germline CDR1 and CDR2 sequences are ENHRY and SYGVKD. With V trimmed by 8 bases and J by 3 bases, 4 bases remained unmatched. CDR3 length: 14 residues.

This clonotype has at least ten counts. The chain carries TRBV12-3 or TRBV12-4 and TRBJ2-1; weak D call: TRBD2 (6 bases). The ends were cut back, 7 bases at V and 4 bases at J, with 20 bases in the middle. The CDR3 is made up of 16 amino acids. CDR3 residues: CASTTVRAGRYNEQFF. The DNA of the CDR3 is TGTGCCAGCACTACCGTCCGGGCAGGGAGGTACAATGAGCAGTTCTTC.

This clonotype was counted between two and nine times. In DNA, the CDR3 is TGCGCCAGCAGCTTTGACACAGATACGCAGTATTTT. As protein: CASSFDTDTQYF. The rearrangement uses TRBV5-1 and TRBJ2-3; D call uncertain. V lost 2 bases to trimming and J lost 2 bases, with 3 bases between them. Germline assignment: CDR1 SGHRS and CDR2 YFSETQ. CDR3 length equals 12 residues.

The table lists this clonotype with many counts. V gene TRBV29-1 combines with J gene TRBJ2-7, with D uncertain. The CDR3 length is 11 residues. V gave up 2 bases and J gave up 2 bases, with 4 bases separating them. Germline V gene data show CDR1 as SQVTM and CDR2 as ANQGSEA. CDR3 sequence (DNA): TGCAGCGTTGAACACACCTACGAGCAGTACTTC. Its translation is CSVEHTYEQYF.

This clonotype was observed many times. The rearrangement joins TRBV7-8 to TRBJ2-7, with D perhaps TRBD1 or TRBD2 (6 bases each). Germline V gene sequence: CDR1 SGHVS, CDR2 FQNEAQ. Trimming took off 0 bases at V and 2 bases at J, with 8 bases between the two ends. The CDR3 is 14 amino acids. The CDR3 DNA reads TGTGCCAGCAGCTTAGCGAGGGGGGCCTACGAGCAGTACTTC. Protein: CASSLARGAYEQYF.

This clonotype was seen ten or more times. The chain links TRBV28 to TRBJ2-5, with 7 positions matching TRBD1. The V and J ends lost 3 bases and 5 bases, in that order; junction bases with no gene match: 6. The CDR3 loop spans 14 amino acids. CDR1 MDHEN and CDR2 SYDVKM come from the germline V gene. CDR3 nucleotide sequence: TGTGCCAGCAGTTTTCGACAGGGAGAGGAGACCCAGTACTTC. Translation gives CASSFRQGEETQYF.

Ten or more counts support this clonotype. The chain recombines TRBV15 with TRBJ2-3, with 9 bases fitting TRBD2. The length of the CDR3 is 15 residues. Germline CDR1 reads LNHNV; CDR2 reads YYDKDF (reference sequence). J lost 6 bases, V lost 3 bases, and 7 bases had no gene match. The CDR3 coding sequence is TGTGCCACCAGCAGGGTGGGACTAGCCTCTGATACGCAGTATTTT. Its translation is CATSRVGLASDTQYF.

This rearrangement joins TRBV12-3 or TRBV12-4 to TRBJ1-6; D remains unclear. The CDR3 is made up of 15 amino acids. V shed 6 bases and J shed 6 bases, with 15 bases lying between them. This CDR3 reads CASRPSLGSNSPLHF. CDR3 DNA: TGTGCCAGCAGACCCTCTCTAGGGAGTAATTCACCCCTCCACTTT.

Notes on this clonotype: A junction end diverges from the germline sequence, so it may reflect a read error. The CDR3 DNA follows: TGTGCCAGCTCGGGGGGGGCCCCAAACTATGGCTACAACTTC. It codes for CASSGGAPNYGYNF. The V call is TRBV7-9, the J call TRBJ1-2, with D maybe TRBD1 (6 bases). The germline CDR1 and CDR2 sequences are SEHNR and FQNEAQ (reference sequence). CDR3 size: 14 residues.

The table lists this clonotype with many counts. The chain employs TRBV5-1 and TRBJ2-7; perhaps TRBD2 as D (5 bases). CDR1 and CDR2 from the germline V gene are SGHRS and YFSETQ. V shed 1 base and J shed 7 bases, with 12 bases lying between them. The length of the CDR3 is 13 residues. The DNA for the CDR3 is TGCGCCAGCAGCTTGTTTGACGGGGATGAGCAGTACGTC. It codes for CASSLFDGDEQYV.

This clonotype has at least ten counts. The chain links TRBV18 to TRBJ2-3; 9 bases are a match to TRBD2. The V gene end was trimmed by 4 bases and the J gene end by 2 bases; junction bases not matched to a gene: 7. Germline lookup yields CDR1 KGHSH and CDR2 LQKENI. This CDR3 is 16 amino acids long. CDR3 amino acids: CASSRNSGGNTDTQYF. The CDR3 DNA reads as TGTGCCAGCTCACGGAACAGCGGGGGGAACACAGATACGCAGTATTTT. The full variable domain, completed using reference TRBV18 and TRBJ2-3, is NAGVMQNPRHLVRRRGQEARLRCSPMKGHSHVYWYRQLPEEGLKFMVYLQKENIIDESGMPKERFSAEFPKEGPSILRIQQVVRGDSAAYFCASSRNSGGNTDTQYFGPGTRLTVL.

This clonotype was seen repeatedly, ten times or more. The rearrangement uses TRBV20-1 and TRBJ1-5, with 8 nucleotides matching TRBD1. The CDR3 spans 15 residues. Looked up from germline, CDR1 is DFQATT and CDR2 is SNEGSKA (reference sequence). V lost 6 bases, J lost 1 base, and 8 bases stayed unmatched. The CDR3 loop is CSAERTGLSNQPQHF. CDR3 sequence (DNA): TGCAGTGCGGAACGGACAGGGCTGAGCAATCAGCCCCAGCATTTT.